The 17 T cell receptor beta chains in this list originate from one sample, sequenced in a study of metastatic and nonmetastatic thyroid tumors. TCRdb re-analyzed the PCR reads through MiXCR. The data hold roughly 30,000 clones, with roughly 4% observed a single time. There were no patients who had received any treatment before thyroid surgery. Input material: blood. The receptors here all came from a male donor with papillary thyroid cancer or a benign thyroid nodule (not recorded which). Some clones in this sample may be carry-over from other donors' samples.

This clone has ten or more counts. The chain links TRBV14 to TRBJ1-1, with D perhaps TRBD1 (6 bases). V shed 1 base and J shed 3 bases, with 15 bases lying between them. Germline lookup yields CDR1 SGHDN and CDR2 FVKESK. This CDR3 is 16 amino acids long. CDR3 nucleotides: TGTGCCAGCAGCCAAGGGCGACAGGAACGGTACACTGAAGCTTTCTTT. Protein product: CASSQGRQERYTEAFF.

This clone was observed many times. V gene TRBV5-1 combines with J gene TRBJ1-1; TRBD1 aligns across 7 bases. The CDR3 loop spans 15 amino acids. Germline V gene data show CDR1 as SGHRS and CDR2 as YFSETQ. J was trimmed by 2 bases and V by 0 bases; bases with no gene match: 4. CDR3 loop: CASSLARTGNTEAFF. The CDR3 region has the DNA TGCGCCAGCAGCTTGGCAAGGACAGGCAACACTGAAGCTTTCTTT.

The chain has TRBV28 and TRBJ2-2; D may be TRBD2 (6 bases). This CDR3 contains 11 residues. CDR1 and CDR2 from the germline V gene are MDHEN and SYDVKM. The DNA for the CDR3 is TGTGTTGCGGGGCGATCCGGGGAGCTGTTTTTT. This sequence encodes CVAGRSGELFF. Complete variable domain (other parts from reference TRBV28 and TRBJ2-2): DVKVTQSSRYLVKRTGEKVFLECVQDMDHENMFWYRQDPGLGLRLIYFSYDVKMKEKGDIPEGYSVSREKKERFSLILESASTNQTSMYLCVAGRSGELFFGEGSRLTVL.

This clone was counted many times. The chain recombines TRBV25-1 with TRBJ1-5; perhaps TRBD1 as D (6 bases). Trimming took off 3 bases at V and 0 bases at J, with 9 bases between the two ends. Germline V gene lookup returns CDR1 MGHDK and CDR2 SYGVNS. The CDR3 has 15 amino acids. The CDR3 coding sequence is TGTGCCAGCAGTGATGGGACAACTAGCAATCAGCCCCAGCATTTT. This encodes CASSDGTTSNQPQHF.

This clone came up many times. The V and J genes are TRBV5-1 and TRBJ1-2; TRBD1 matches at 7 bases. J lost 4 bases, V lost 4 bases, and 7 bases had no gene match. Germline V gene sequence: CDR1 SGHRS, CDR2 YFSETQ. The CDR3 extends over 14 amino acids. In DNA, the CDR3 is TGCGCCAGCAGCCGAGGACAGGCTACCTATGGCTACACCTTC. Translated, it gives CASSRGQATYGYTF.

The sample holds many counts of this clone. This chain uses TRBV20-1 with TRBJ2-5; either TRBD1 or TRBD2 may fit D (5 bases each). V was trimmed by 7 bases and J by 1 base, leaving 7 bases between them. Germline V gives CDR1 DFQATT, CDR2 SNEGSKA (reference sequence). The CDR3 contains 11 residues. CDR3 sequence (DNA): TGCAGTGGGGGGTTCCAAGAGACCCAGTACTTC. Its translation is CSGGFQETQYF.

This clone was seen more than once but under ten times. The genes are TRBV11-2 and TRBJ2-7, with TRBD2 identical over 14 bases. CDR3 length: 16 residues. J was trimmed by 7 bases and V by 2 bases; bases with no gene match: 7. Per germline, CDR1 SGHAT and CDR2 FQNNGV. The CDR3 DNA is TGTGCCAGCAGCTTACTCGGGACTAGCGGGAGTGAAGAGCAGTACTTC. Its protein product is CASSLLGTSGSEEQYF.

Sample share makes this clone medium-sized. The sample carries other DNA sequences with the same CDR3. The chain joins TRBV2 to TRBJ2-5; no definite D call. Trimming took off 2 bases at V and 5 bases at J, with 3 bases between the two ends. The CDR3 extends over 11 amino acids. Germline V CDR1 and CDR2: SNHLY, FYNNEI. The chain's CDR3 is CASSEWETQYF. CDR3 DNA sequence: TGTGCCAGCAGTGAATGGGAGACCCAGTACTTC.

This clone has a handful of counts. The junction differs from germline at one of its ends, possibly a read error. The chain employs TRBV20-1 and TRBJ2-1; no firm D call. CDR1 is DFQATT and CDR2 is SNEGSKA in the germline V gene (reference sequence). The CDR3 covers 12 residues. The CDR3 bases are TGCAGTGCCCAATTTGTATCCAATGAGCAGTTCTTT. Protein: CSAQFVSNEQFF.

A note on this clone: The junction departs from germline at one end; a sequencing error may be responsible. The chain joins TRBV6-1 to TRBJ2-5; no firm D call. CDR3 size: 17 residues. Germline V gene sequence: CDR1 MNHNS, CDR2 SASEGT. This CDR3 is CASSEVVRAWPQETHYF. In DNA, the CDR3 is TGTGCCAGCAGTGAAGTTGTTAGGGCATGGCCGCAGGAGACCCATTACTTC.

There are many counts of this clone. V usage is TRBV7-7 and J usage is TRBJ2-7; 11 nucleotides align to TRBD2. The CDR3 spans 14 residues. Germline lookup yields CDR1 SSHAT and CDR2 FNYEAQ (reference sequence). Germline trimming cut 5 bases from V and 3 bases from J; bases unmatched to any gene: 3. CDR3 coding DNA: TGTGCCAGCAGCCCCGGGACTAGCGGCTACGAGCAGTACTTC. Its protein is CASSPGTSGYEQYF.

Many counts were recorded for this clone. The V call is TRBV29-1, the J call TRBJ1-2; D gene unclear. CDR1 is SQVTM, CDR2 ANQGSEA, per germline. The CDR3 has 13 amino acids. V gave up 0 bases and J gave up 6 bases, with 11 bases separating them. The CDR3 nucleotides are TGCAGCGTTGAAGAGGTAGTCGGAGATGGCTACACCTTC. This encodes CSVEEVVGDGYTF.

With respect to this clone: The junction departs from germline at one end; a sequencing error may be responsible. The rearrangement links TRBV7-8 to TRBJ1-5; D might be TRBD1 (5 bases). The CDR3 is 17 amino acids. In germline, CDR1 is SGHVS, CDR2 FQNEAQ. The CDR3 loop reads CASSSPGWGRSSQPQHF. CDR3 DNA: TGTGCCAGCAGTTCCCCGGGGTGGGGCAGGAGCAGTCAGCCCCAGCATTTT.

This clone showed up many times. The chain employs TRBV13 and TRBJ2-2; D call uncertain. CDR1 is PRHDT and CDR2 is FYEKMQ in the germline V gene (reference sequence). The CDR3 loop spans 14 amino acids. Trimming took 1 base from V and 6 from J, leaving 9 bases between them. CDR3 DNA sequence: TGTGCCAGCAGCTTAGTCAAGGGTTCCGGGGAGCTGTTTTTT. Protein sequence: CASSLVKGSGELFF.

The chain joins TRBV20-1 to TRBJ1-5, with D unclear. This CDR3 spans 15 amino acids. In germline, CDR1 is DFQATT, CDR2 SNEGSKA (reference sequence). V dropped 0 bases and J dropped 0 bases, with 9 bases sitting between them. The CDR3 here is CSAREAENSNQPQHF. CDR3 nucleotide sequence: TGCAGTGCTAGAGAGGCAGAAAATAGCAATCAGCCCCAGCATTTT.

This clone was counted a few times. This rearrangement joins TRBV25-1 to TRBJ2-3; 7 positions match TRBD1. V gave up 11 bases and J gave up 3 bases; unmatched junction bases: 8. The CDR3 is made up of 13 amino acids. Germline loops: CDR1 MGHDK, CDR2 SYGVNS. CDR3 residues: CAGTGQKTDTQYF. CDR3 in DNA: TGTGCCGGCACGGGACAGAAAACAGATACGCAGTATTTT.

CDR3 residues: CATRAPESYNEQFF. In DNA, the CDR3 is TGTGCCACCAGAGCTCCTGAATCCTACAATGAGCAGTTCTTC. V is TRBV15 and J is TRBJ2-1; no clear D gene. With 6 bases removed from V and 1 base from J, the gap between germline ends came to 10 bases. CDR3 size: 14 residues. The germline V gene has CDR1 LNHNV and CDR2 YYDKDF (reference sequence).